This TCR beta chain was recorded in a study of molecular identifiers for immune sequencing clone quantification (dated 2018 in TCRdb). Turning to the overall study: In a replicate experiment, RNA from roughly 21,000 or 96,000 naive CD8 T cells was split into five aliquots, four of which were sequenced. CD8 T cells were used in a methods study to benchmark molecular-identifier clustering-based TCR repertoire sequencing (MIDCIRS) and TCR RNA copy counting. Summary of the overall study and its limitations: In CMV-specific effector cells, clones with more than 20 RNA copies contained over 97% of molecules, whereas in naive cells such clones contained under 1% of molecules. The naive libraries included spiked-in Jurkat TCR RNA (10 copies' worth), and this RNA is not part of the donor repertoire. Even against a background of around 900,000 naive CD8 T cells, spiked-in Jurkat TCR RNA amounting to a single cell's worth was reported to be detectable. Modeling estimated 2.5 to 3.5 recovered TCR RNA copies per cell, compared with around 9.7 by digital PCR, which implies about 30% capture efficiency. Identical TCR molecules sharing a barcode could cause highly expanded clone sizes to be underestimated. When barcode sub-clustering was not used, chimeric consensus sequences inflated TCR diversity, with chimeras reaching as high as 47%.

The CDR3 measures 11 amino acids from cysteine to phenylalanine. Left in the record is the CDR3 DNA by itself, 33 bases read in frame from the first base. Between the V and J ends, shortened by 3 bases and 7 bases respectively, the junction contains 8 bases. CDR1 SGHNT and CDR2 YYREEE are derived from the germline V gene (reference sequence). Libraries of naive CD8 T cells were built from anywhere between about 17,000 and 1,000,000 sorted cells, with 10%, 30% or 50% of the purified RNA used. On a BD FACSAria II, naive CD8 T cells were FACS-sorted as CD8+CD4-CCR7+CD45RA+ and collected into RLT Plus buffer. To test detection sensitivity, Jurkat RNA equal to over nine TCR copies was added to samples of about 20,000-1,000,000 naive CD8 T cells. Enrichment of CD8 T cells was performed with RosetteSep CD8+ T Cell Enrichment Cocktail and Ficoll-Paque, after which ACK red cell lysis was carried out. The table lists this clonotype with many counts. This receptor's antigen is unknown. Base qualities are missing; no much larger clone stands one base away.

Receptor libraries were prepared by PCR. The run used an Illumina HiSeq 4000. Preparation of bulk TCR libraries followed a previously described approach, with the TCR primers listed in Table S5. The Qiagen AllPrep DNA/RNA kit was used to purify total RNA. Before analysis, reads from multiple sequencing runs of the same library were pooled. The original pipeline was this. Reads were retained only if an exact TCR constant sequence was present, and the retained reads were trimmed to 150 nt and grouped according to their 12-nt molecular barcodes. Within each barcode group, reads were sub-clustered at a 15% Levenshtein threshold, and quality-weighted consensus sequences were built per RNA molecule. Non-functional sequences were filtered out, along with any lower-count sequence sitting one edit away from another sequence. On the basis of fitting two negative binomial distributions, barcode sub-clusters with fewer than 20% of the maximum read count were discarded. In TCRdb, the public reads were trimmed at Q25 with fastp and aligned with MiXCR, with productive beta chains retained. Each record represents a unique CDR3 protein, reported with the most common genes and DNA among its rows. TCRdb's processing, not the authors' own work, is the source of the V and J calls. The sample includes 85,000 to 90,000 distinct CDR3 sequences, with around 20% observed a single time. The ten top clones hold 0.85% of the sample.

The rearranged segments are TRBV5-4 and TRBJ2-7; TRBD2 is perhaps the D gene, given 5 matching bases. Sequencing was performed on naive CD8+ T cells from blood, with Jurkat cell RNA spiked in. The cell subset or site label for this specimen denotes: FACS-sorted CD8+CD4-CCR7+CD45RA+ naive T cells. The sequence came from a human donor in good health. Some libraries in this study had Jurkat cell RNA spiked in. The DNA is TGTGCCAGCAGCTCCCGCGGGGAGCAGTACTTC. Its translation reads: CASSSRGEQYF.